This record covers a single TCR beta chain. The sample holds one count of this clone. Its specific antigen is unknown. Base qualities were left out, and no much larger clone turns up one base away. This sample is part of a study of shared clonotypes between healthy human individuals (TCRdb year 2020). General notes on the study: The cohort included three men and two women between 18 and 49 years of age. For each donor, three plates each were used for CD4 naive and CD4 memory, two plates were used for CD8 naive, and one plate was used for CD8 memory. To estimate repertoire size and how much clonotype sharing occurs between individuals, the study deeply sequenced the blood TCR repertoires of a handful of healthy adults. To increase sequencing depth and limit assay-specific biases, different laboratories used diverse techniques to prepare libraries and sequence TCR repertoires. Leukapheresis yielded between about 0.85 and 10 billion PBMCs per donor. What the work shows at the level of the full study, not this receptor alone: Rarefaction of sorted-subset datasets indicated incomplete sequencing despite the large sequencing depth. When several donors were compared, the shared fraction of clonotypes was about 5% for naive CD4, approximately 3.3% for naive CD8, 2% to 2.5% for memory CD4, and 0.3% to 0.5% for memory CD8. Naive subsets generally had larger estimated clonotype richness than memory subsets. Compared with non-shared clonotypes, the clonotypes found in all four sorted-subset donors had higher generation probabilities. Because the study included a small number of donors, the genetic and exposure-history diversity represented was limited. Pairwise subsampling led to the expectation that sequencing depth would affect the degree of clonotype sharing among donors. Sampling was restricted to blood, and TCR repertoires in tissues likely differ from the TCR repertoires found in blood.

CD8 naive samples consisted of CD45RO-negative cells that were positively selected for CCR7, yielding a CD45RA+CCR7+ population without TemRA cells. The donors were healthy, HIV-negative adults with no recently reported acute infections or vaccinations. Every donor was a Caucasian adult living in Nashville, Tennessee, USA. After blood collection by leukapheresis, PBMCs were isolated using Ficoll-Histopaque density gradient centrifugation and then cryopreserved in the vapor phase of liquid nitrogen. Analytical flow cytometry was used to check the purity and quantity of each magnetically sorted T cell population. Genomic DNA was isolated from each sorted fraction and quantified by UV absorbance on a Nanodrop 2000c. CDR1 SGHRS and CDR2 YFSETQ are derived from the germline V gene. The CDR3 sequence holds 17 residues, the cysteine and phenylalanine included. The retained sequence is limited to the CDR3, 51 bases, with the frame set at the first base. Germline trimming: 0 bases from V, 6 bases from J; junction bases outside gene matches: 10.

Using the deep immunoSEQ assay, multiplex PCR amplified TCR CDR3 regions from genomic DNA. For each cell subset, the extracted genomic DNA was distributed evenly across all wells of several immunoSEQ 96-well plates, and each plate served as one replicate. For sorted subsets, 150 to 200 ng genomic DNA, equal to 30,000 or so T cell genomes, was loaded into each replicate PCR. Purified libraries were quantified with a Qubit 3.0 fluorometer, sized on a Bioanalyzer 2100, and re-quantified with the KAPA Library Quantification kit. Every immunoSEQ 96-well plate was sequenced on a separate single-read 150-cycle Illumina NextSeq 550 flow cell. In the original analysis: Because the immunoSEQ output included only junctional sequences and no quality scores, the filtering could not be the same as the filtering used for full-length reads. Sequences were annotated with PyIR, a Python wrapper for IgBLAST v1.9, using IMGT germline references to assign V/J genes and CDR3. Reads were filtered out if the reads had weak V/J assignments (E-value above 1e-6), no CDR3, stop codons, out-of-frame junctions, or ambiguous translated residues. V3J clonotypes were defined as sequences sharing the same inferred V gene, J gene, and CDR3 amino acid sequence. To compute the percentage overlap between repertoires, the number of shared unique clonotypes was divided by the size of the smaller repertoire. Richness of each repertoire was evaluated using RTK rarefaction, the Chao1 estimator, and Recon v2.1 estimates of unobserved clonotypes. OLGA was used to compute generation probabilities for all TCRbeta clonotypes that the gDNA method yielded from a few donors. Sourced from immuneACCESS, this table was stored by TCRdb with only in-frame sequences that have V and J called. A share of the clones is absent; for the studies checked, an unresolved V gene accounts for under half, and the remainder has no known explanation. V, J and clone size derive from that table, while D and trimming were established from the DNA sequence. For this sample there are some 2,100,000 clones; 93% appear just once. Under 2% of the sample belongs to the ten largest clones.

Here the chain combines TRBV5-1 and TRBJ2-2; 8 bases in the junction line up with TRBD1. The material sequenced was naive CD8+ T cells from PBMCs. Explained via the paper, the cell subset or site label denotes: CD45RA+CCR7+. The TCR comes from a man aged 18 to 35 in good health. Some clones in this sample may be carry-over from other donors' samples. The CDR3 region: CASSLEGTGDGPGELFF. The DNA sequence follows: TGCGCCAGCAGCTTGGAAGGGACAGGAGACGGGCCCGGGGAGCTGTTTTTT.